The source of this TCR beta chain is a study of blood T cell repertoires in COVID-19. Study as a whole: The United States, Italy and Spain provided the acute and convalescent COVID-19 samples. Sample material is recorded as cDNA or gDNA derived from T cells, B-cell-depleted T cells, or PBMCs.

This CDR3 is 12 amino acids long. V shed 6 bases and J shed 10 bases, with 13 bases lying between them. Germline V CDR1 and CDR2: LNHDA, SQIVND (reference sequence). Methods used by the authors: From reference gene primer amplification, estimates of nucleated cell counts were derived. Profiling relied on immunoSEQ multiplex PCR, and the TCRdb table lists in-frame clones only, not all of them. V, J and clone size derive from that table, while D and trimming were established from the DNA sequence. The sample consists of some 500,000 clones, roughly 90% of them appearing once. Two negative PCRs, clearance, or symptom resolution had been documented for recovered Cohort 3 donors.

This sequence joins TRBV19 and TRBJ2-1; D might be TRBD1 (6 bases). Sequenced sample: PBMCs or T cells enriched from blood (not recorded which). This receptor was obtained from a woman between 40 and 50 years old who had recovered from COVID-19. The CDR3 loop is CASSILGTEQFF. The CDR3 nucleotides read TGTGCCAGTAGCATTTTAGGGACAGAGCAGTTCTTC.